The sequence of this T cell receptor (beta chain) was determined in a study of cytomegalovirus exposure and HLA in healthy donors (dated by TCRdb to 2017 to 2019). About the full investigation: In an earlier analysis of under 600 of the donors, under 300 Gb of sequence data and 90 million to 120 million unique TCR beta sequences from 180 million or so T cells were reported. Class I and class II HLA loci were covered by the typing at four-digit resolution. All discovery cohort repertoires had been generated using a single sequencing platform. Typing coverage differed by locus: A, B, C, DRB1 and DQB1 were typed in about 620-640 donors, DQA1 in 522, DPA1 in 600 to 610, and DPB1 in 400 to 480. An earlier analysis of some 500 of the donors used high-throughput TCR beta sequencing to judge whether each TCR beta V gene segment behaved as functional or pseudogenic. Using immunosequencing, the study profiled T cell repertoires from fewer than 700 subjects and related those repertoires to cytomegalovirus serostatus. The study aimed to test whether signatures of past pathogen exposure could be identified by cataloging public T cell receptors. Rather than using new phenotypic data, the later analysis identified candidate immune exposures from TCR beta sequences and from how often those sequences occurred across donors. In a later analysis, previously published TCR beta repertoires from 670 or so donors were re-analyzed and high-resolution HLA genotyping was added so that TCR occurrence patterns could be studied. Around 330 gigabases of sequencing data and tens of millions of unique TCR sequences made up an early release that covered some 640 HLA-typed donors. The study combined high-throughput TCR immunosequencing, statistical association of individual TCRs with disease status, and machine learning to predict cytomegalovirus infection status. A separate validation cohort of 90 to 150 different subjects was used in addition to the 666-subject first cohort. About five DR-DQ haplotypes were handled as single units for association and clustering because linkage in the cohort was strong. Genome-wide SNP genotypes for about 60% of the 666 donors were used in a later genetic analysis, which treated that subset as a discovery cohort. Donor age, sex, ethnicity and CMV serostatus were collected together with the repertoire data. Of the roughly 400 genotyped donors, less than 90% were placed in the genetic ancestry cluster associated with self-reported Caucasian donors. Across under 500 genotyped donors of the cohort, an average of roughly 200,000 unique TCR beta nucleotide sequences per donor were sequenced, and roughly a sixth of those sequences were non-productive.

In total, around 600 healthy bone marrow donors made up the cohort. At the time of sampling, every cohort member was nominally healthy, though immune exposures that went unrecorded were likely present. The donor was CMV seronegative and was included in the group of several hundred seronegative cohort members. Each donor provided a peripheral blood sample, and peripheral blood mononuclear cells were used for TCR beta sequencing. Genomic DNA was extracted from the blood cell samples with the Qiagen DNeasy Blood Extraction Kit. What the work shows at the level of the full study, not this receptor alone: Sequencing depth was assumed to be roughly uniform across donors in the presence/absence analyses, though that assumption may not hold. In a later analysis, HLA-associated TCR beta chains were found to be more clonally expanded and to have lower generation probabilities than equally common non-associated chains. In a later genetic analysis, fewer N-insertions in productive TCRs were reported among donors in an Asian-associated ancestry cluster than the approximately 710-donor mean. A cluster of highly shared sequence variants was judged likely to represent a technical artifact of the sequencing pipeline. It was suggested by the authors that the approach could potentially be generalized to other disease states and immunological phenotypes. The earlier analysis of approximately 540 of the donors excluded roughly 17 rarely observed V segments, including chromosome 9 orphons, because counts were too low. HLA typing was unavailable for some donors at each locus, so association tests used only the typed subset. Only TCR beta chains were sequenced in this cohort, and the absence of alpha or paired-chain data limited detectable features. In an earlier analysis of roughly 500 of the donors, most TCR beta V segments appeared in productive rearrangements about 90% or about 30% of the time, broadly matching IMGT annotations. Linkage disequilibrium might explain the correlated functional status among segregating V segments, but an unknown experimental factor could not be excluded. Specific HLA alleles were associated with roughly 17,000 TCR beta sequences at a false discovery rate of 0.05 in a later analysis. When HLA alleles, especially DR and DQ, strongly co-occurred, TCR associations were difficult to assign to individual alleles. A later analysis reported that several top co-occurrence clusters appeared linked to parvovirus B19, influenza, CMV and Epstein-Barr virus. While some public TCRs were present in many individuals, most TCR sequences turned up only very rarely across donors. CMV serostatus was the only immune exposure information available for the cohort. In both the original and validation cohorts, the classifier was reported to diagnose cytomegalovirus status with high specificity and sensitivity. The study gave a list of over 150 TCR beta chains associated with cytomegalovirus. In a later genetic analysis, a missense DCLRE1C variant was associated with V-gene and J-gene trimming of TCR beta chains, and the association was replicated in an independent cohort. According to a later analysis, TCR association rates differed among HLA loci, with DRB1 alleles showing the most associated TCRs and HLA-C alleles showing the fewest. In vitro tests confirmed that a few of the cytomegalovirus-associated TCR beta chains recognize cytomegalovirus antigens. Most CMV-associated TCR beta chains appeared to be HLA-restricted in a later analysis, and the HLA associations seemed to be driven largely by CMV exposure. A further reported finding was that TCR beta sequences accurately predicted the HLA-A and HLA-B alleles for most subjects in the first cohort.

The library was generated by the immunoSEQ multiplex PCR assay. The multiplex PCR relied on a mix of 60 forward primers for TCR Vbeta segments and 13 reverse primers for TCR Jbeta segments. A multiplex PCR assay on genomic DNA amplified the CDR3 region of rearranged TCR beta genes. The Illumina HiSeq System was used to sequence the amplified TCR beta libraries as 87-base-pair reads. The authors processed their data as follows. A later analysis counted tens of millions of unique TCR beta chains across the 650 to 800 repertoires, and roughly 10 million of these chains were shared by at least two donors. Raw reads were error-corrected and collapsed into unique sequences with a nearest-neighbor algorithm that merged closely related sequences to remove PCR and sequencing errors. To assign V, D and J gene segments, CDR3 sequences were aligned to IMGT reference sequences. For a sequence to be retained, a match of at least six nucleotides to both a V gene segment and a J gene segment was required. Rearrangements were classified as productive when the CDR3 lacked stop codons and remained in frame with V and J, and all other rearrangements were classified as non-productive. Following IMGT convention, CDR3 was defined as the stretch from the second conserved V-encoded cysteine up to the conserved J-encoded phenylalanine. Sequences without an unambiguous match to a single V gene segment were excluded from the earlier analysis of a few hundred of the donors. An earlier analysis of several hundred of the donors called V segments functional above 56.7% productive rearrangements and segregating when the between-donor standard deviation exceeded 5%. To diagnose cytomegalovirus status from the catalog of TCR beta chain sequences, a statistical classification framework was built. In a later analysis, V and J genes were assigned by comparing TCR nucleotide sequences against IMGT/GENE-DB human TR gene sequences. In a later analysis, CDR3 sequences and most-parsimonious VDJ recombination scenarios were assigned using the TCRdist pipeline. A later analysis defined each TCR beta chain by its CDR3 amino acid sequence plus V-gene family, and excluded reads lacking a unique V-gene family. A later analysis removed several hundred highly shared, low-generation-probability nucleotide sequences to deal with suspected cross-contamination and a sequencing artifact. A later analysis calculated a clonal expansion index for each public chain from normalized within-repertoire ranks of inferred template counts. A later analysis computed generation probabilities with a VDJ recombination model fitted to out-of-frame rearrangements, and checked the results against IGoR. Hypergeometric tests were used in a later analysis to score TCR-TCR, TCR-HLA and TCR-CMV co-occurrence, with a repertoire-size bias correction applied to the TCR pairs. In a later analysis, false discovery rates were estimated by permuting HLA or CMV assignments 20 times. In a later analysis, co-occurring TCRs were grouped using DBSCAN, with TCRdist sequence similarity added in when clustering inside HLA-allele-positive subsets. For co-occurrence clustering, repertoires with fewer than 30,000 or more than 120,000 public chains were excluded, along with 5 or 6 repertoires with anomalous nucleotide sharing. TCRdb took over this immuneACCESS table, retaining in-frame rearrangements with V and J assigned. Such tables are incomplete; in checked studies, under half of the missing clones stem from an unresolved V gene, and the remainder is unexplained. V, J and clone size reflect that table, while D and trimming were determined from the DNA. The table of this sample itemizes tens of thousands of clones. The ten largest clones represent about 0.6% of the sample.

Concerning this clone itself: The specificity of this receptor is unknown.

This TCR came from a man over 45 in good health and CMV-seronegative. Material for sequencing was PBMCs.

The nucleotides read TGTGCCAGCACGGGACAGGGGGCATCCTACGAGCAGTACTTC. The translation is CASTGQGASYEQYF. The receptor chain draws on TRBV28 and TRBJ2-7; the central 12 bases match TRBD1. The CDR3 runs 14 amino acids, cysteine and phenylalanine included. This entry keeps only the CDR3 DNA: 42 bases, framed from base 1. Germline trimming amounts to 7 bases on V and 1 base on J, with 2 as the count of junction bases outside the gene matches. The germline V gene encodes CDR1 MDHEN and CDR2 SYDVKM.